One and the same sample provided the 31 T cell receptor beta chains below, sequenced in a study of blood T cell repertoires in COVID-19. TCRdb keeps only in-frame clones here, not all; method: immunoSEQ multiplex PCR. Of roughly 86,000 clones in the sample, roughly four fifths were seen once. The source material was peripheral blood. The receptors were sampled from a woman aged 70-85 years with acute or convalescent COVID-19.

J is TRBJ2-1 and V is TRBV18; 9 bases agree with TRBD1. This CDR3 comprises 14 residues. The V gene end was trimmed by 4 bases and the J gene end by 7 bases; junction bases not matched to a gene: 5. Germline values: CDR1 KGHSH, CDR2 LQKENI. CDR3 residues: CASSQGQGGNEQFF. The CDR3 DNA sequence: TGTGCCAGCTCACAGGGACAGGGTGGGAATGAGCAGTTCTTC.

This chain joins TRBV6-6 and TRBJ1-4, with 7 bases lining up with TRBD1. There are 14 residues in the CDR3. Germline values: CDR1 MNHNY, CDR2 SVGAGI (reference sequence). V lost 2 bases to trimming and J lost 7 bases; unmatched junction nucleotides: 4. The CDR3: CASSYPGGGEKLFF. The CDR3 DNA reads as TGTGCCAGCAGTTACCCAGGGGGAGGTGAAAAACTGTTTTTT.

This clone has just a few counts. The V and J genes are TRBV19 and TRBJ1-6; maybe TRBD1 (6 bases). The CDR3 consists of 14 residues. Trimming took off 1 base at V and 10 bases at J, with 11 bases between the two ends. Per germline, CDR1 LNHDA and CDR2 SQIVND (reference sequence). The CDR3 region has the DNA TGTGCCAGTAGTATAGGCCCTGGACAGTCACCCCTCCACTTT. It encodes CASSIGPGQSPLHF.

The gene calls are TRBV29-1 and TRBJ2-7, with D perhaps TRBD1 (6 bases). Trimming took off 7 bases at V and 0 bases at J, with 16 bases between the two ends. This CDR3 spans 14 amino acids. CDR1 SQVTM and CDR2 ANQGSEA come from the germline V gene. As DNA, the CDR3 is TGCAGCGCTCAACAGGGCTTACACTCCTACGAGCAGTACTTC. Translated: CSAQQGLHSYEQYF.

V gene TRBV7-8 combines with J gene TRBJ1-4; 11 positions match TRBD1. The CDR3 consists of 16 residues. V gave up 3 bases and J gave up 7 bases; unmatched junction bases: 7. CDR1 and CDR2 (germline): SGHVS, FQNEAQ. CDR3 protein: CASSFMDRGLLEKLFF. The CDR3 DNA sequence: TGTGCCAGCAGCTTTATGGACAGGGGGCTTCTTGAAAAACTGTTTTTT.

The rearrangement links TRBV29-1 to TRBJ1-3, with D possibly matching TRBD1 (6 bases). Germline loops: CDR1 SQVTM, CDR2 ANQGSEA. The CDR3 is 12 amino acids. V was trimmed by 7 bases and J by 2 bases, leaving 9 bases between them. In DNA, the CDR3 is TGCAGCGCGGGACAAGCTGGAAACACCATATATTTT. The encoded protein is CSAGQAGNTIYF.

This CDR3 is CSAVRNEAFF. The DNA for the CDR3 is TGCAGTGCGGTCAGAAATGAAGCTTTCTTT. The chain couples TRBV20-1 to TRBJ1-1; D remains unclear. Germline assignment: CDR1 DFQATT and CDR2 SNEGSKA (reference sequence). Between the trimmed V and J ends, which lost 6 bases and 7 bases, there was a span of 9 bases. The CDR3 runs to 10 residues.

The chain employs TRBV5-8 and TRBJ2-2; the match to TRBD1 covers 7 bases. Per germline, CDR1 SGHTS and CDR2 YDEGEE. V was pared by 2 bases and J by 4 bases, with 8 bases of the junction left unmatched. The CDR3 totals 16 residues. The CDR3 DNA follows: TGTGCCAGCAGCTTATTAGGGGGCGAGGGCACCGGGGAGCTGTTTTTT. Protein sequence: CASSLLGGEGTGELFF.

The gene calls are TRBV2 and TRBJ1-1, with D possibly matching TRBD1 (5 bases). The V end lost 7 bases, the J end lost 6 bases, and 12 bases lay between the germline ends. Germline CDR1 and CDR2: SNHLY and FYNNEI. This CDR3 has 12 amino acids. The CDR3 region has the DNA TGTGCCAGCACTCAAACGGGGGCTGAAGCTTTCTTT. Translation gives CASTQTGAEAFF.

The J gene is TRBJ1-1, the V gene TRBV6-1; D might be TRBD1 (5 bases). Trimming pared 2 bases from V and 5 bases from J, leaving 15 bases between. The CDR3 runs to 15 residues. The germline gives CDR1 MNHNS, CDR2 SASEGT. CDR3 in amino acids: CASSEPLGGRTEAFF. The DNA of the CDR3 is TGTGCCAGCAGTGAACCTCTGGGGGGGAGGACTGAAGCTTTCTTT.

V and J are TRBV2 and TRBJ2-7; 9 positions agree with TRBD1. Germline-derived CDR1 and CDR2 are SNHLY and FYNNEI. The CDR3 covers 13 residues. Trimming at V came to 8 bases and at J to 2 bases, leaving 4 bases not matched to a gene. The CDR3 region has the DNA TGTGCCAGCGGCCGGGACAGGGCCTACGAGCAGTACTTC. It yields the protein CASGRDRAYEQYF. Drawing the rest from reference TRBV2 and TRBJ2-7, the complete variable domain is EPEVTQTPSHQVTQMGQEVILRCVPISNHLYFYWYRQILGQKVEFLVSFYNNEISEKSEIFDDQFSVERPDGSNFTLKIRSTKLEDSAMYFCASGRDRAYEQYFGPGTRLTVT.

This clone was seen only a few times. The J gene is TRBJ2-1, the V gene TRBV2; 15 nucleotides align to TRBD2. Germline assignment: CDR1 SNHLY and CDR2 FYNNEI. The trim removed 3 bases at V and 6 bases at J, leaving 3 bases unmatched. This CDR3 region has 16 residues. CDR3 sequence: CASSDPGLAGGNEQFF. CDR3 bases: TGTGCCAGCAGTGACCCGGGACTAGCGGGGGGCAATGAGCAGTTCTTC.

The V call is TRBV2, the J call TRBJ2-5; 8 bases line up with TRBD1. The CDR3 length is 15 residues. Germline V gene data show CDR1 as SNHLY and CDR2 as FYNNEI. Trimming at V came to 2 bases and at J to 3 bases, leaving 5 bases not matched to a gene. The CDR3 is CASSENSDREETQYF. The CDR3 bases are TGTGCCAGCAGTGAAAACTCGGACAGGGAAGAGACCCAGTACTTC. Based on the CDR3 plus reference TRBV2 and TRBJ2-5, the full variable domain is EPEVTQTPSHQVTQMGQEVILRCVPISNHLYFYWYRQILGQKVEFLVSFYNNEISEKSEIFDDQFSVERPDGSNFTLKIRSTKLEDSAMYFCASSENSDREETQYFGPGTRLLVL.

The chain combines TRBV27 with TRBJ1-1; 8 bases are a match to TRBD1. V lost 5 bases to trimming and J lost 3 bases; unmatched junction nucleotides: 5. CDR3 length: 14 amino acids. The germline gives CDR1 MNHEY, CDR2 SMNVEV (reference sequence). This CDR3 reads CASSRQGWDTEAFF. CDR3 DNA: TGTGCCAGCAGTCGACAGGGGTGGGACACTGAAGCTTTCTTT.

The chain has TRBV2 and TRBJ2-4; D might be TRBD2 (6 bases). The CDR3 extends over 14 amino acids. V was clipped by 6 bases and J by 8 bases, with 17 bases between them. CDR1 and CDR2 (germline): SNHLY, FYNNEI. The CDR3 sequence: CASSLRGTGDIQYF. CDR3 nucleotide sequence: TGTGCCAGCAGCCTTCGGGGGACTGGGGACATTCAGTACTTC.

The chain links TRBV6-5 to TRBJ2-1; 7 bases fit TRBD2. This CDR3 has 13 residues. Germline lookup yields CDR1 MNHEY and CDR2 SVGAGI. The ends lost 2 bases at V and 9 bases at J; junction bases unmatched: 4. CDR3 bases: TGTGCCAGCAGTTACCGGGGGGAGGGTGAGCAGTTCTTC. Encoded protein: CASSYRGEGEQFF.

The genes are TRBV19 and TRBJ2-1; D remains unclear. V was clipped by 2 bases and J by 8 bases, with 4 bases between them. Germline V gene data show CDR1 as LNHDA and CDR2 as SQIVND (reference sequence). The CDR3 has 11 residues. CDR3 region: CASSITDEQFF. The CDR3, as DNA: TGTGCCAGTAGTATAACGGATGAGCAGTTCTTC.

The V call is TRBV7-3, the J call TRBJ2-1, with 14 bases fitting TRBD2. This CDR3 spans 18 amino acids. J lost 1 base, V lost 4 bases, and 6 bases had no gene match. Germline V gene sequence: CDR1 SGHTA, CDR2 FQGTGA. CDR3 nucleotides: TGTGCCAGCAGCTCACCGACTAGCGGGGGGGATTCCTACAATGAGCAGTTCTTC. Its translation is CASSSPTSGGDSYNEQFF.

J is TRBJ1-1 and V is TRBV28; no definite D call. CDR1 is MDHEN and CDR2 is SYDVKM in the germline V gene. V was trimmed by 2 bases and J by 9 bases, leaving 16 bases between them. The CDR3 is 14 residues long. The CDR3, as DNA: TGTGCCAGCAGTTTAACTTATTCGAACAGCCAAGCTTTCTTT. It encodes CASSLTYSNSQAFF.

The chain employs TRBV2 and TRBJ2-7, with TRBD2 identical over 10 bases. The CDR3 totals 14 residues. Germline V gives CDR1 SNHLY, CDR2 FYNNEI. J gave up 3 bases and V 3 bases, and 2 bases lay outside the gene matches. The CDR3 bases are TGTGCCAGCAGTGACTTAGCGGGGGGCTACGAGCAGTACTTC. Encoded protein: CASSDLAGGYEQYF.

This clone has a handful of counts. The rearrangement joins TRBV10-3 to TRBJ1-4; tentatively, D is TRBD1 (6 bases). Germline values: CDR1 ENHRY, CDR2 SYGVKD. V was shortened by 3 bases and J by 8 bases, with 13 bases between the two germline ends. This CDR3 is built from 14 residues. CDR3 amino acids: CAISEGGAGEKLFF. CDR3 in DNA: TGTGCCATCAGTGAAGGGGGGGCAGGGGAAAAACTGTTTTTT.

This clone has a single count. The CDR3 is CASSYLEGNQPQHF. The CDR3 DNA is TGTGCCAGCAGCTACCTTGAGGGTAATCAGCCCCAGCATTTT. This chain connects TRBV5-4 to TRBJ1-5; D not resolved. Looked up from germline, CDR1 is SGHNT and CDR2 is YYREEE (reference sequence). This CDR3 comprises 14 residues. V was cut by 3 bases and J by 4 bases, with 11 bases left in between.

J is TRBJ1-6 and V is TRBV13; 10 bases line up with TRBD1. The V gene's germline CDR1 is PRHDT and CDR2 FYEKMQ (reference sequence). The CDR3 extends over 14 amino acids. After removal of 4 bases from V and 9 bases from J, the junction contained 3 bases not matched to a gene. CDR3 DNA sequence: TGTGCCAGCAGCTACCGGGACAGGGGTTCACCCCTCCACTTT. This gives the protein CASSYRDRGSPLHF.

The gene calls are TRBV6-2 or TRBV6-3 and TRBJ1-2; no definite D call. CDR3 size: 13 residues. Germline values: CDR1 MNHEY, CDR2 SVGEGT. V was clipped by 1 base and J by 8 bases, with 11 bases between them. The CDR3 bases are TGTGCCAGCAGTTACTTTCGCGGCTCAGGCTACACCTTC. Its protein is CASSYFRGSGYTF.

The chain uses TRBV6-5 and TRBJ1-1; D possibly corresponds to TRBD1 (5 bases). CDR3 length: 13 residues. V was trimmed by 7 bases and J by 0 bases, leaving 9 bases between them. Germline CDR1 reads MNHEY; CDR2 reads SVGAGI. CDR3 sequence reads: CASTLTVNTEAFF. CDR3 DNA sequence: TGTGCCAGCACCTTGACAGTGAACACTGAAGCTTTCTTT.

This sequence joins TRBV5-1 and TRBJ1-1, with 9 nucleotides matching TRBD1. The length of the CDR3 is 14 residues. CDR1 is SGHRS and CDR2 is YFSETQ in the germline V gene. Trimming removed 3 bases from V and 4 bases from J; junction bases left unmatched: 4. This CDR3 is CASSSGTGLTEAFF. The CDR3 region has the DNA TGCGCCAGCAGCTCCGGGACAGGGCTCACTGAAGCTTTCTTT.

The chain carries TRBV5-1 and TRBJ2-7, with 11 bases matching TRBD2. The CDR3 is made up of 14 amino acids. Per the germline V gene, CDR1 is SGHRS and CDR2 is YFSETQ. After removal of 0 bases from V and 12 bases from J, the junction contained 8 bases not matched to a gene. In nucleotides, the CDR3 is TGCGCCAGCAGCTTGGCGGCTAGCGGGGGGCTCGGGTACTTC. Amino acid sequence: CASSLAASGGLGYF.

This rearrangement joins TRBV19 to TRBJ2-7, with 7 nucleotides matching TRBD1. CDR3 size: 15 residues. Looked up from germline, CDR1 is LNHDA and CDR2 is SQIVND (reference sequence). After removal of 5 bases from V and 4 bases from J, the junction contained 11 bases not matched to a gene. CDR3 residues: CASSSKTGTDYEQYF. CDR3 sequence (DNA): TGTGCCAGTAGTTCCAAGACCGGGACAGATTACGAGCAGTACTTC.

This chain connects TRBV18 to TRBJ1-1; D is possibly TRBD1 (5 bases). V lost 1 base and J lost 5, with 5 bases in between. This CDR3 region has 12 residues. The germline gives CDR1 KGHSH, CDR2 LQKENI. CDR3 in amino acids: CASSPQGTEAFF. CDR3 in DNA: TGTGCCAGCTCACCACAGGGGACTGAAGCTTTCTTT. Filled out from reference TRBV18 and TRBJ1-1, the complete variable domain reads NAGVMQNPRHLVRRRGQEARLRCSPMKGHSHVYWYRQLPEEGLKFMVYLQKENIIDESGMPKERFSAEFPKEGPSILRIQQVVRGDSAAYFCASSPQGTEAFFGQGTRLTVV.

DNA of the CDR3: TGTGCCAGTAGTAAGGTTCAGGGGGGCACAGATACGCAGTATTTT. Translation gives CASSKVQGGTDTQYF. The V gene is TRBV19, the J gene TRBJ2-3, with 7 bases identical to TRBD1. Germline V gene lookup returns CDR1 LNHDA and CDR2 SQIVND (reference sequence). There are 15 residues in the CDR3. The trim removed 4 bases at V and 1 base at J, leaving 5 bases unmatched.

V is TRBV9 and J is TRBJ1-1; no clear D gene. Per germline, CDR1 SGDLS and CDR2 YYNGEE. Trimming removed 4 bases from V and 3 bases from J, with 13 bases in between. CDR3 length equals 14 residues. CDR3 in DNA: TGTGCCAGCAGCCCAGATGGGAGTGACACTGAAGCTTTCTTT. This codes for CASSPDGSDTEAFF.